This TCR beta chain was retrieved from a study of blood T cells in healthy people across ages. Next came a second PCR, run for roughly 6 to 11 cycles, which used a sample-barcoded 5' primer along with a J-beta primer mix. TCRdb fed the 5' RACE reads into MiXCR, producing one record per CDR3 protein. The data hold over 1,200,000 distinct CDR3 sequences, with approximately 59% observed a single time. Sequencing was carried out using blood. The source is a man aged 18 to 30 in good health.

CDR3 sequence: CASNPSGGAPYEQYF. The CDR3 nucleotides read TGTGCCAGCAATCCATCCGGGGGAGCTCCCTACGAGCAGTACTTC. J is TRBJ2-7 and V is TRBV6-1, with TRBD2 as a possible D gene (6 bases). V lost 7 bases, J lost 2 bases, and 18 bases lay in between. This CDR3 is 15 amino acids long. Germline lookup yields CDR1 MNHNS and CDR2 SASEGT.